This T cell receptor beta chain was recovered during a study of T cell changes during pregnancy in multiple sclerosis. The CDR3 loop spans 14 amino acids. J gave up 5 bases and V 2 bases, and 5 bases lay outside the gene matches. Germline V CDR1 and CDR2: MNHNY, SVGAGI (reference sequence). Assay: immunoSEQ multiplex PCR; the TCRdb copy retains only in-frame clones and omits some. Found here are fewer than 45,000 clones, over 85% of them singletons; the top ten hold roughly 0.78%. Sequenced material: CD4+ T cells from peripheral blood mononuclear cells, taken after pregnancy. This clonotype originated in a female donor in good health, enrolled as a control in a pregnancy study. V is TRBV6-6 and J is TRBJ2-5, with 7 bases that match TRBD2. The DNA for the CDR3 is TGTGCCAGCAGTTACCGGACTAGAGGGGAGACCCAGTACTTC. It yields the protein CASSYRTRGETQYF.